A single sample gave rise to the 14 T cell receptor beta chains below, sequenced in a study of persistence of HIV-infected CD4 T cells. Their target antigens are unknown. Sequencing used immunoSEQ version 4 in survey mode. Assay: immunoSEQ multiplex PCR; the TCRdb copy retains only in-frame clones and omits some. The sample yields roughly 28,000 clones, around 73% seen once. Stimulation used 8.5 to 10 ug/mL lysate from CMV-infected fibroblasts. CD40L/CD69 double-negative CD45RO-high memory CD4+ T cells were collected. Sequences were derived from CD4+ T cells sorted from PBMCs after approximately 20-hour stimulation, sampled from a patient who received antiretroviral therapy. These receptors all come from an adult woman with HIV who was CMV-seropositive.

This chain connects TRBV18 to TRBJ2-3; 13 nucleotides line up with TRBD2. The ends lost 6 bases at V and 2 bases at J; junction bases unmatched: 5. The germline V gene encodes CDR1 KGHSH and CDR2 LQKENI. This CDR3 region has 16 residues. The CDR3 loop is CASSRGLAGTTDTQYF. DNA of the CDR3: TGTGCCAGCTCTCGGGGACTAGCGGGGACCACAGATACGCAGTATTTT.

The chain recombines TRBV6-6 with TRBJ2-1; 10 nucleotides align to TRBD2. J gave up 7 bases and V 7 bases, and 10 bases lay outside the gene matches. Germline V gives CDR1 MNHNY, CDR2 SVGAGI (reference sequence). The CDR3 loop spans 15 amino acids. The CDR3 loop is CASTYERGGRNEQFF. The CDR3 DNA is TGTGCCAGCACCTACGAGCGGGGGGGCCGAAATGAGCAGTTCTTC.

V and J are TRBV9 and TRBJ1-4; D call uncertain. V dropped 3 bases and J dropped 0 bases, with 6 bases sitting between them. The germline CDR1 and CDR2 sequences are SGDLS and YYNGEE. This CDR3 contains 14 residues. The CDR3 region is CASSAGATNEKLFF. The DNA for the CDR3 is TGTGCCAGCAGCGCGGGTGCAACTAATGAAAAACTGTTTTTT.

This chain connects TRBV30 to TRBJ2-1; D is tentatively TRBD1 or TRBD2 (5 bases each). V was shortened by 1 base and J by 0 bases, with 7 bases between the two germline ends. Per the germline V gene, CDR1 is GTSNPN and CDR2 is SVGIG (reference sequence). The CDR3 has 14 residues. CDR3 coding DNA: TGTGCCTGGAGTGCGGGGCGCTCCTACAATGAGCAGTTCTTC. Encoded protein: CAWSAGRSYNEQFF.

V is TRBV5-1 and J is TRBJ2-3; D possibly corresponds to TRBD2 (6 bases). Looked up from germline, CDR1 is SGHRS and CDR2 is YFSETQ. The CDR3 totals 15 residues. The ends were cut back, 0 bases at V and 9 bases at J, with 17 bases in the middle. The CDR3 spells CASSLDGVSGDTQYF. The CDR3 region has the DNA TGCGCCAGCAGCTTGGATGGCGTCTCGGGAGACACGCAGTATTTT.

CDR3 coding DNA: TGTGCCAGCAGTTACTTCACAGGGTCGGGTGGCTACACCTTC. Its protein is CASSYFTGSGGYTF. V usage is TRBV6-5 and J usage is TRBJ1-2; D is perhaps TRBD1 (6 bases). Germline V gene lookup returns CDR1 MNHEY and CDR2 SVGAGI. V was shortened by 1 base and J by 7 bases, with 13 bases between the two germline ends. This CDR3 has 14 residues.

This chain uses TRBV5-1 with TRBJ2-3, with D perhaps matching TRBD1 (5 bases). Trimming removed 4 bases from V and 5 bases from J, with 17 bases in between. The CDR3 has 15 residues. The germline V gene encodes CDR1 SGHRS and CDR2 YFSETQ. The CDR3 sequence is CASSPGPGREDTQYF. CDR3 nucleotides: TGCGCCAGCAGCCCTGGACCGGGCAGGGAAGATACGCAGTATTTT.

The chain's CDR3 is CASSLTSGGADGELFF. CDR3 coding DNA: TGTGCCAGCAGCTTGACTAGCGGGGGGGCGGACGGGGAGCTGTTTTTT. This chain joins TRBV5-4 and TRBJ2-2, with TRBD2 matching over 13 bases. The CDR3 is 16 amino acids. The V gene's germline CDR1 is SGHNT and CDR2 YYREEE (reference sequence). V shed 1 base, J shed 7 bases, and the junction held 4 bases outside the gene matches.

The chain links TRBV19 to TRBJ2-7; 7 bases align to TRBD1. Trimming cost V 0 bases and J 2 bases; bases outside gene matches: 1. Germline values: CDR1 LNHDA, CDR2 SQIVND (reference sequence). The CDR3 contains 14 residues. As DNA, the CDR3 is TGTGCCAGTAGTATAGATGGACAGGCCTACGAGCAGTACTTC. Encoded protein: CASSIDGQAYEQYF. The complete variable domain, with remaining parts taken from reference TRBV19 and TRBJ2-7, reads DGGITQSPKYLFRKEGQNVTLSCEQNLNHDAMYWYRQDPGQGLRLIYYSQIVNDFQKGDIAEGYSVSREKKESFPLTVTSAQKNPTAFYLCASSIDGQAYEQYFGPGTRLTVT.

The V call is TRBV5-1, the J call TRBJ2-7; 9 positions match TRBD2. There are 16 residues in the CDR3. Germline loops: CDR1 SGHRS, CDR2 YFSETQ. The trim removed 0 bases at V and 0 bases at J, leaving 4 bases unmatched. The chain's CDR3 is CASSLEGSGGSYEQYF. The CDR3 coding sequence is TGCGCCAGCAGCTTGGAGGGTAGCGGGGGCTCCTACGAGCAGTACTTC. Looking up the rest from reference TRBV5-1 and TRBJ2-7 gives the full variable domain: KAGVTQTPRYLIKTRGQQVTLSCSPISGHRSVSWYQQTPGQGLQFLFEYFSETQRNKGNFPGRFSGRQFSNSRSEMNVSTLELGDSALYLCASSLEGSGGSYEQYFGPGTRLTVT.

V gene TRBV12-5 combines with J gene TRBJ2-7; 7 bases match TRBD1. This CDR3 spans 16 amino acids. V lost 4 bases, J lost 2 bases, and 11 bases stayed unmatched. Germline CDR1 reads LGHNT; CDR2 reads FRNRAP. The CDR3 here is CASGSYIGQATYEQYF. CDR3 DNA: TGTGCTAGTGGTTCGTACATTGGACAGGCGACCTACGAGCAGTACTTC.

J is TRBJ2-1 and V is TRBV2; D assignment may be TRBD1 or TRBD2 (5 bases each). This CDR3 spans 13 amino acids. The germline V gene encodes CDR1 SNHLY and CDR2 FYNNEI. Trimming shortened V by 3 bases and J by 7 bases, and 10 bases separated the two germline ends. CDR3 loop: CASSEPWGNEQFF. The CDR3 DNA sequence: TGTGCCAGCAGTGAGCCTTGGGGGAATGAGCAGTTCTTC.

The CDR3 protein is CASSLPQREQFF. The CDR3 nucleotides read TGTGCCAGCAGTTTACCTCAAAGGGAACAGTTCTTC. V is TRBV7-6 and J is TRBJ2-1; no definite D call. The CDR3 has 12 residues. CDR1 is SGHVS and CDR2 is FNYEAQ in the germline V gene. With 6 bases removed from V and 13 bases from J, the gap between germline ends came to 16 bases.

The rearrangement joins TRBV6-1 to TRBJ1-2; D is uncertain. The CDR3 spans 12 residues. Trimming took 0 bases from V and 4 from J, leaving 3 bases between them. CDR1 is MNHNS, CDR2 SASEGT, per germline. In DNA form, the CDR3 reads TGTGCCAGCAGTGAAGCCGGCTATGGCTACACCTTC. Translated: CASSEAGYGYTF.